The entry that follows covers one TCR beta chain sequence. These data belong to a study of somatic mutations in cytotoxic T cells in rheumatoid arthritis. Here immunoSEQ multiplex PCR was the method, and the copy in TCRdb shows in-frame clones only, minus some. The repertoire holds over 6,500 clones, with around 70% as singletons. Germline V gene data show CDR1 as WNHNN and CDR2 as SYGVQD (reference sequence). Trimming removed 1 base from V and 4 bases from J; junction bases left unmatched: 5. This CDR3 has 16 amino acids. This chain links TRBV10-1 with TRBJ2-1, with 9 bases matching TRBD2. The origin of this receptor is a man aged 35-49 years in good health. Sequenced material: CD8+ T cells sorted from blood. CDR3 residues: CASSELAGGVYNEQFF. As DNA, the CDR3 is TGCGCCAGCAGTGAGTTGGCGGGAGGGGTATACAATGAGCAGTTCTTC.